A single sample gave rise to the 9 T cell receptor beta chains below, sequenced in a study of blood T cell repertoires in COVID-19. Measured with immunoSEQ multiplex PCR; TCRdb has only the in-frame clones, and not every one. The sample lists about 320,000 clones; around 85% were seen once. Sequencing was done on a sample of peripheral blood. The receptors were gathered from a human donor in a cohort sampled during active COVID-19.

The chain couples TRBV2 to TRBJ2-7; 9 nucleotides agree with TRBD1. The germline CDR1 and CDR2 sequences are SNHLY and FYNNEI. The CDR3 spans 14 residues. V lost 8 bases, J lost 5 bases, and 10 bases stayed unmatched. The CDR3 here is CASRKDRGRHEQYF. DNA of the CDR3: TGTGCCAGCCGAAAGGACAGGGGTCGCCACGAGCAGTACTTC.

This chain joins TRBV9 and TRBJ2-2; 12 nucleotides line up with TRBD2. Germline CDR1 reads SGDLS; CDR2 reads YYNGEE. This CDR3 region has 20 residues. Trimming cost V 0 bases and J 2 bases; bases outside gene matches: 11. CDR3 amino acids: CASSVDPPLAGGLNTGELFF. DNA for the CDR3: TGTGCCAGCAGCGTAGACCCCCCTCTAGCGGGGGGGTTAAACACCGGGGAGCTGTTTTTT. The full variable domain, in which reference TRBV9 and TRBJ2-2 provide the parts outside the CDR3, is DSGVTQTPKHLITATGQRVTLRCSPRSGDLSVYWYQQSLDQGLQFLIQYYNGEERAKGNILERFSAQQFPDLHSELNLSSLELGDSALYFCASSVDPPLAGGLNTGELFFGEGSRLTVL.

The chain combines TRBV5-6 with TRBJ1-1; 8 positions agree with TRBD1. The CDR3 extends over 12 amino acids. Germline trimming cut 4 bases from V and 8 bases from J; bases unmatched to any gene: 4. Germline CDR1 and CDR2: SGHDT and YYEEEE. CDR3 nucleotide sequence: TGTGCCAGCAGCGACCGGGACAGGGAAGCTTTCTTT. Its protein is CASSDRDREAFF. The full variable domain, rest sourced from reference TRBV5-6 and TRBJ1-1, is DAGVTQSPTHLIKTRGQQVTLRCSPKSGHDTVSWYQQALGQGPQFIFQYYEEEERQRGNFPDRFSGHQFPNYSSELNVNALLLGDSALYLCASSDRDREAFFGQGTRLTVV.

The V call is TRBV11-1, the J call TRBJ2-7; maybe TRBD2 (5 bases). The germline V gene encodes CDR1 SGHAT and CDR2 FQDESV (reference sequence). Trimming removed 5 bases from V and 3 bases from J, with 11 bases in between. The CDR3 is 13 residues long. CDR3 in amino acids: CASSHTSLYEQYF. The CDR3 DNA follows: TGTGCCAGCAGCCACACTAGTCTCTACGAGCAGTACTTC.

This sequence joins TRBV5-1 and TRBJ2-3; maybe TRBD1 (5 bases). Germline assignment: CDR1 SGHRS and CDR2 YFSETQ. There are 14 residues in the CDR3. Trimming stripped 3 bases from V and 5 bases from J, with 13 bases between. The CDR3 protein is CASSSGRDRDTQYF. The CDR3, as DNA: TGCGCCAGCAGCTCCGGCCGTGACAGAGATACGCAGTATTTT.

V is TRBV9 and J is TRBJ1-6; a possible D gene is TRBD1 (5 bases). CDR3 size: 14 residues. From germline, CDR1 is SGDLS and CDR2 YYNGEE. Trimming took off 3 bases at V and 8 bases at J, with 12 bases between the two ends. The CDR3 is CASSANSRDSPLHF. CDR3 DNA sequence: TGTGCCAGCAGCGCAAACAGCAGGGATTCACCCCTCCACTTT.

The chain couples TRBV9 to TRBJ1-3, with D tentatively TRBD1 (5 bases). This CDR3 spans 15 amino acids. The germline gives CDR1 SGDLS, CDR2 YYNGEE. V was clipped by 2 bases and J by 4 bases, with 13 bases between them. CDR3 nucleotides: TGTGCCAGCAGCGTCGATGGGGCGTTAGGAAACACCATATATTTT. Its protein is CASSVDGALGNTIYF.

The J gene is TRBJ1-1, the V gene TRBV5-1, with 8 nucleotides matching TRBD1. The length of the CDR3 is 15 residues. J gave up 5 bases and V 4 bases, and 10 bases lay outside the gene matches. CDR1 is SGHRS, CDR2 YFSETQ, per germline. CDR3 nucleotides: TGCGCCAGCAGCCTTGACGGACAGGGCGGGACTGAAGCTTTCTTT. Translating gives CASSLDGQGGTEAFF.

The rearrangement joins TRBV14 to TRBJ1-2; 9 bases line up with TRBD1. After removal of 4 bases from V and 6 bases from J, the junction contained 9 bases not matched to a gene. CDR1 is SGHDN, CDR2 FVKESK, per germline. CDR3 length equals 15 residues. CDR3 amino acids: CASSPLGQGRHGYTF. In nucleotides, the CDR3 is TGTGCCAGCAGCCCCCTGGGACAGGGACGGCATGGCTACACCTTC. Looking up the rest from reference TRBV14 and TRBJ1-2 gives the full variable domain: EAGVTQFPSHSVIEKGQTVTLRCDPISGHDNLYWYRRVMGKEIKFLLHFVKESKQDESGMPNNRFLAERTGGTYSTLKVQPAELEDSGVYFCASSPLGQGRHGYTFGSGTRLTVV.